The source of this T cell receptor (beta chain) is a study of T cells in localized non-small cell lung cancer. Some clones are missing from TCRdb's copy, which holds only in-frame ones; the method was immunoSEQ multiplex PCR. The sample records 30,000 or so clones, around 92% being singletons. Study-wide findings and caveats: Exceeding tumor, uninvolved adjacent lung had the highest T cell clonality. For the top 100 tumor clones, a median around 55 also appeared in adjacent lung.

About this clone itself: Antigen unknown.

The CDR3 consists of 15 residues. Trimming removed 5 bases from V and 5 bases from J; junction bases left unmatched: 11. The germline gives CDR1 MNHNS, CDR2 SASEGT. This TCR was sampled from a female donor aged 60 or older with stage I lung adenocarcinoma. The J gene is TRBJ1-2, the V gene TRBV6-1, with 7 bases lining up with TRBD1. This specimen consisted of peripheral blood, obtained before any cancer treatment. CDR3 nucleotides: TGTGCCAGCAGTTCCCGACAGGGCTGGGAGTATGGCTACACCTTC. Protein sequence: CASSSRQGWEYGYTF.